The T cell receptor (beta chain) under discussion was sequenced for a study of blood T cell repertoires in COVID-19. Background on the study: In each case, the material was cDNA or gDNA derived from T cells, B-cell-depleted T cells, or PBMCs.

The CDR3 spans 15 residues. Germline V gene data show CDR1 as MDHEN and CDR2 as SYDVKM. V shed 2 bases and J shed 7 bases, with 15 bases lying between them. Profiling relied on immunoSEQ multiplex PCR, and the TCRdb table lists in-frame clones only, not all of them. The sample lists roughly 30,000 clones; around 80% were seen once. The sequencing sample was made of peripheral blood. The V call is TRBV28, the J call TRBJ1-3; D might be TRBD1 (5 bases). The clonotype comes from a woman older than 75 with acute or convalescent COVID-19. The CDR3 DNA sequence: TGTGCCAGCAGTTTAAACAGGTTACGATCGAACACCATATATTTT. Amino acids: CASSLNRLRSNTIYF.